A selection of T cell receptor beta chains follows, all from one sample in a study of blood T cell repertoires in COVID-19. Profiling relied on immunoSEQ multiplex PCR, and the TCRdb table lists in-frame clones only, not all of them. The repertoire has fewer than 200,000 clones, approximately 85% of them found once; the top ten carry about 9.4%. Sequenced input: peripheral blood. The receptors originated from an elderly woman with acute or convalescent COVID-19. The CDR3 runs from the conserved cysteine through the conserved F or W. A D gene is named only where the DNA matches it firmly. Some rows have no size entry. The others give once, few or many, or a class for an expanded clone.

J | V | D | size | CDR3 | DNA
TRBJ2-1 | TRBV7-9 | TRBD2 | - | CASSLGTSWGGNEQFF | TGTGCCAGCAGCTTAGGGACTAGTTGGGGTGGCAATGAGCAGTTCTTC
TRBJ2-7 | TRBV5-6 | TRBD1 | - | CASSLRTGAYEQYF | TGTGCCAGCAGCTTGCGGACAGGGGCCTACGAGCAGTACTTC
TRBJ1-2 | TRBV27 | TRBD1 | - | CASSGITGGAPYGYTF | TGTGCCAGCAGTGGAATTACAGGGGGCGCCCCCTATGGCTACACCTTC
TRBJ2-5 | TRBV5-4 | TRBD1 | - | CASSLAGTGVTRETQYF | TGTGCCAGCAGCTTGGCCGGGACAGGGGTGACCCGAGAGACCCAGTACTTC
TRBJ1-6 | TRBV5-6 | - | - | CASSLADSLSLHF | TGTGCCAGCAGCTTGGCCGATAGCTTGTCCCTCCACTTT
TRBJ1-1 | TRBV19 | - | - | CASSIDKWPAFF | TGTGCCAGTAGTATAGATAAGTGGCCAGCTTTCTTT
TRBJ2-7 | TRBV9 | - | - | CASSAGGDGFYEQYF | TGTGCCAGCAGCGCCGGAGGGGACGGGTTCTACGAGCAGTACTTC
TRBJ2-3 | TRBV27 | TRBD1 | once | CASSWDRGRTDTQYF | TGTGCCAGCAGTTGGGACAGGGGACGCACAGATACGCAGTATTTT
TRBJ1-2 | TRBV6-5 | TRBD1 | - | CASSPDRDYGYTF | TGTGCCAGCAGCCCCGACAGGGACTATGGCTACACCTTC
TRBJ2-5 | TRBV5-4 | - | - | CASSSDYAETQYF | TGTGCCAGCAGCTCGGACTATGCTGAGACCCAGTACTTC
TRBJ2-7 | TRBV19 | TRBD2 | - | CASTAGLAGVYEQYF | TGTGCCAGTACCGCGGGACTAGCGGGAGTTTACGAGCAGTACTTC
TRBJ2-2 | TRBV2 | TRBD2 | - | CASRPGLAGTGELFF | TGTGCCAGCAGGCCGGGACTAGCGGGCACCGGGGAGCTGTTTTTT
TRBJ2-7 | TRBV21-1 | - | - | CASRPSGAPSYEQYF | TGTGCCAGCAGACCAAGCGGGGCTCCGTCCTACGAGCAGTACTTC
TRBJ2-3 | TRBV3-1/TRBV3-2 | TRBD2 | - | CASSRSGRVSDTQYF | TGTGCCAGCAGCCGGAGCGGGAGGGTATCAGATACGCAGTATTTT
TRBJ1-1 | TRBV5-1 | TRBD1 | - | CASSHGDRNTEAFF | TGCGCCAGCAGCCATGGGGACAGGAACACTGAAGCTTTCTTT
TRBJ1-6 | TRBV3-1/TRBV3-2 | TRBD1 | - | CASSPTGDNSPLHF | TGTGCCAGCAGCCCGACAGGGGATAATTCACCCCTCCACTTT
TRBJ2-3 | TRBV3-1/TRBV3-2 | TRBD1 | - | CASSTNDRGRGTDTQYF | TGTGCCAGCAGCACAAACGACAGGGGAAGGGGCACAGATACGCAGTATTTT
TRBJ2-1 | TRBV2 | TRBD2 | few | CASIRPGRVDEQFF | TGTGCCAGCATAAGACCAGGGAGGGTCGATGAGCAGTTCTTC
TRBJ2-7 | TRBV5-1 | - | - | CASSSGTPTYEQYF | TGCGCCAGCAGCTCCGGGACACCTACCTACGAGCAGTACTTC
TRBJ1-5 | TRBV18 | TRBD1 | - | CASSRSGTGIMGRRAGQPQHF | TGTGCCAGCTCCCGATCCGGGACAGGGATCATGGGGCGCCGGGCGGGGCAGCCCCAGCATTTT
TRBJ1-4 | TRBV23-1 | - | once | CASSQSGKVLATNEKLFF | TGCGCCAGCAGTCAATCCGGGAAAGTCCTTGCAACTAATGAAAAACTGTTTTTT
TRBJ1-4 | TRBV5-8 | TRBD1 | - | CASSRVFGTGEEKLFF | TGTGCCAGCAGCCGGGTTTTTGGGACAGGGGAAGAAAAACTGTTTTTT
TRBJ2-1 | TRBV7-2 | TRBD2 | - | CASSFKRGGNNEQFF | TGTGCCAGCAGCTTTAAGCGGGGGGGTAACAATGAGCAGTTCTTC
TRBJ1-1 | TRBV19 | TRBD1 | - | CASSIGGQEPEAFF | TGTGCCAGTAGTATAGGGGGACAGGAGCCAGAAGCTTTCTTT
TRBJ2-5 | TRBV3-1/TRBV3-2 | - | - | CASSLAHGGQETQYF | TGTGCCAGCAGCCTCGCCCACGGAGGGCAAGAGACCCAGTACTTC
TRBJ2-5 | TRBV14 | TRBD2 | - | CASSQDRRLAGVRQETQYF | TGTGCCAGCAGCCAAGATCGTCGACTAGCGGGAGTTCGCCAAGAGACCCAGTACTTC
TRBJ1-6 | TRBV12-5 | - | - | CASAQGYAPLHF | TGTGCTAGTGCCCAGGGGTACGCACCCCTCCACTTT
TRBJ2-3 | TRBV6-2/TRBV6-3 | TRBD2 | - | CASSQRTSGGAEDTQYF | TGTGCCAGCAGTCAACGGACTAGCGGGGGGGCCGAAGATACGCAGTATTTT
TRBJ2-7 | TRBV3-1/TRBV3-2 | - | once | CASSQPGVKSYEQYF | TGTGCCAGCAGCCAGCCAGGGGTCAAGTCCTACGAGCAGTACTTC
TRBJ1-3 | TRBV12-3/TRBV12-4 | - | - | CASSYQGNTIYF | TGTGCCAGCAGTTATCAGGGAAACACCATATATTTT
TRBJ1-5 | TRBV2 | TRBD1 | few | CASSDQRDRSNQPQHF | TGTGCCAGCAGTGATCAACGGGACAGGTCCAATCAGCCCCAGCATTTT
TRBJ1-5 | TRBV27 | - | - | CASSYRGGQINYSNQPQHF | TGTGCCAGCAGTTACCGCGGGGGCCAGATTAATTATAGCAATCAGCCCCAGCATTTT
TRBJ2-2 | TRBV7-3 | - | - | CASSSGLTGELFF | TGTGCCAGCAGCTCCGGACTTACCGGGGAGCTGTTTTTT
TRBJ2-1 | TRBV7-2 | TRBD2 | - | CASSLEFLAGYEQFF | TGTGCCAGCAGCTTAGAATTCCTAGCGGGCTATGAGCAGTTCTTC
TRBJ1-5 | TRBV9 | TRBD1 | - | CASSSGQGGQPQHF | TGTGCCAGCAGCAGTGGACAGGGGGGACAGCCCCAGCATTTT
TRBJ1-4 | TRBV12-5 | - | few | CASGLGGLQVSSEKLFF | TGTGCTAGTGGTTTGGGGGGCCTACAGGTTTCTTCCGAAAAACTGTTTTTT
TRBJ2-1 | TRBV7-2 | TRBD2 | - | CASSPPRLAGAQQFF | TGTGCCAGCAGCCCACCGAGGTTAGCGGGGGCCCAGCAGTTCTTC
TRBJ2-3 | TRBV3-1/TRBV3-2 | - | - | CASSQGQYEGTDTQYF | TGTGCCAGCAGCCAAGGGCAGTATGAGGGCACAGATACGCAGTATTTT
TRBJ1-1 | TRBV29-1 | - | - | CSVEIPRTGAYTEAFF | TGCAGCGTTGAGATACCACGGACGGGAGCGTACACTGAAGCTTTCTTT
TRBJ2-3 | TRBV6-6 | - | - | CASSFSADTQYF | TGTGCCAGCAGTTTTAGCGCAGATACGCAGTATTTT
TRBJ1-2 | TRBV6-5 | - | - | CASRQQGPGGYTF | TGTGCCAGCAGACAACAGGGCCCGGGTGGCTACACCTTC
TRBJ1-1 | TRBV12-3/TRBV12-4 | - | - | CASSLAGGLYAFF | TGTGCCAGCAGTTTGGCCGGGGGGCTGTATGCTTTCTTT
TRBJ2-7 | TRBV10-3 | TRBD1 | few | CAISDEDRKSSYEQYF | TGTGCCATCAGTGATGAGGACAGGAAGAGCTCCTACGAGCAGTACTTC
TRBJ1-5 | TRBV6-2/TRBV6-3 | TRBD1 | - | CASSEHRQGMVVQPQHF | TGTGCCAGCAGCGAACACCGACAGGGAATGGTTGTTCAGCCCCAGCATTTT
TRBJ1-1 | TRBV4-3 | - | - | CASSQARRAGPSAFF | TGCGCCAGCAGCCAAGCGCGCAGGGCTGGCCCTTCAGCTTTCTTT
TRBJ2-1 | TRBV13 | - | - | CASSFRRAAYNEQFF | TGTGCCAGCAGCTTCCGCCGTGCAGCCTACAATGAGCAGTTCTTC
TRBJ1-4 | TRBV3-1/TRBV3-2 | - | - | CASSQVGGNEKLFF | TGTGCCAGCAGCCAAGTCGGGGGGAATGAAAAACTGTTTTTT
TRBJ1-1 | TRBV7-9 | TRBD1 | - | CASSSRWGQGLNTEAFF | TGTGCCAGCAGCTCGCGGTGGGGACAGGGCCTGAACACTGAAGCTTTCTTT
TRBJ1-1 | TRBV21-1 | - | few | CASSTFRGRVNTEAFF | TGTGCCAGCAGCACCTTCCGGGGGAGGGTGAACACTGAAGCTTTCTTT
TRBJ2-2 | TRBV4-1 | - | - | CASTPSRADTGELFF | TGCGCCAGCACCCCCTCGAGGGCGGACACCGGGGAGCTGTTTTTT
TRBJ1-2 | TRBV19 | - | - | CASSIRGIGYTF | TGTGCCAGTAGTATAAGAGGAATTGGCTACACCTTC
TRBJ2-1 | TRBV29-1 | TRBD2 | - | CSVTAGADNEQFF | TGCAGCGTTACAGCGGGGGCCGACAATGAGCAGTTCTTC
TRBJ2-3 | TRBV6-6 | - | - | CASSQRDFTDTQYF | TGTGCCAGCAGTCAACGGGACTTCACAGATACGCAGTATTTT
TRBJ1-5 | TRBV5-1 | - | - | CASREGASNQPQHF | TGCGCCAGCAGGGAGGGAGCCAGCAATCAGCCCCAGCATTTT
TRBJ2-5 | TRBV7-9 | - | - | CASSFPKRARGPRGETQYF | TGTGCCAGCAGCTTCCCAAAAAGGGCCCGAGGGCCGCGTGGGGAGACCCAGTACTTC